Shown below are 24 T cell receptor beta chains from a single sample sequenced in a study of blood T cells in healthy people across ages. The authors ran a second PCR of about 6 to 11 cycles using a sample-barcoded 5' primer and a J-beta primer mix. TCRdb re-called the 5' RACE reads through MiXCR, storing one row per CDR3 protein. The data contain more than 900,000 distinct CDR3 sequences, about 29% of them singletons. This same sample was also taken into another study, of T cells of mothers and their children.

Sequencing was done on a sample of blood. The source of these receptors is a woman between 35 and 50 years old in good health.

This clonotype was counted only a few times. This chain uses TRBV28 with TRBJ1-1, with 7 bases lining up with TRBD1. V was clipped by 8 bases and J by 3 bases; unmatched bases: 6. CDR3 length equals 13 residues. Germline values: CDR1 MDHEN, CDR2 SYDVKM. The CDR3 sequence: CASWDRIHTEAFF. As DNA, the CDR3 is TGTGCCAGCTGGGACAGAATTCACACTGAAGCTTTCTTT.

In the case of this clonotype: Germline is not matched at one junction end, which may reflect a read error. The V call is TRBV29-1, the J call TRBJ2-3; D gene uncertain. This CDR3 has 12 residues. Germline V gene sequence: CDR1 SQVTM, CDR2 ANQGSEA. The CDR3 sequence is CSAPQGKDMQYF. The CDR3 nucleotides read TGCAGCGCGCCGCAAGGGAAGGATATGCAGTATTTT.

Only a few counts were recorded for this clonotype. The V gene is TRBV20-1, the J gene TRBJ2-6; 10 nucleotides match TRBD2. The germline V gene encodes CDR1 DFQATT and CDR2 SNEGSKA (reference sequence). V shed 3 bases, J shed 0 bases, and the junction held 5 bases outside the gene matches. The CDR3 has 17 residues. CDR3 sequence: CSASRLAGDSGANVLTF. CDR3 coding DNA: TGCAGTGCTAGCCGGCTAGCGGGGGACTCTGGGGCCAACGTCCTGACTTTC.

This clonotype was counted many times. The rearrangement uses TRBV6-6 and TRBJ2-7; TRBD2 matches 9 bases. From germline, CDR1 is MNHNY and CDR2 SVGAGI (reference sequence). This CDR3 is built from 16 residues. The V segment lost 6 bases and the J segment 6 bases; nucleotides outside the gene matches: 15. CDR3 DNA: TGTGCCAGCAGGAGCCTTGGCGGGGGGGCAGGAATCGAGCAGTACTTC. Its protein is CASRSLGGGAGIEQYF.

V is TRBV12-3 or TRBV12-4 and J is TRBJ2-7, with D maybe TRBD1 (5 bases). The CDR3 loop spans 14 amino acids. V was clipped by 0 bases and J by 3 bases, with 9 bases between them. The CDR3 spells CASSLAGRDYEQYF. The CDR3 coding sequence is TGTGCCAGCAGTTTAGCGGGCAGGGACTACGAGCAGTACTTC.

A word on this clonotype: The junction does not match germline at one end; this may be a read error. The chain joins TRBV30 to TRBJ1-4; unclear D gene. This CDR3 has 15 residues. Germline values: CDR1 GTSNPN, CDR2 SVGIG (reference sequence). CDR3 amino acids: CAWDPGLGPNEELFF. In DNA form, the CDR3 reads TGTGCCTGGGACCCTGGATTGGGCCCTAATGAAGAACTGTTTTTT.

Remarks on this clonotype: A junction end diverges from the germline sequence, so it may reflect a read error. The V and J genes are TRBV25-1 and TRBJ1-5; D remains unclear. Germline V gives CDR1 MGHDK, CDR2 SYGVNS. The CDR3 is made up of 15 amino acids. The CDR3 bases are TGTGCCAGCAGTGAAAGTCAGTATAGCGATCAGCCCCAGCATTTT. It yields the protein CASSESQYSDQPQHF.

This clonotype was seen a few times. A read error may explain this, as a much larger clone is one base away. The rearrangement links TRBV2 to TRBJ2-5, with D perhaps TRBD1 (6 bases). The CDR3 is 10 residues long. The V gene's germline CDR1 is SNHLY and CDR2 FYNNEI. The CDR3: CVGQQETQYF. The CDR3 DNA follows: TGTGTCGGACAGCAAGAGACCCAGTACTTC.

This chain links TRBV10-3 with TRBJ2-1; D not resolved. This CDR3 comprises 12 residues. Germline CDR1 reads ENHRY; CDR2 reads SYGVKD. V lost 7 bases to trimming and J lost 6 bases, with 10 bases between them. CDR3 nucleotides: TGTGCCATCACGGCCTTCGGCAATGAGCAGTTCTTC. Translated: CAITAFGNEQFF.

A note on this clonotype: A much larger clone differs by one base, so this may be a read error. This chain uses TRBV6-2 or TRBV6-3 with TRBJ1-2; TRBD1 agrees at 9 bases. Germline V CDR1 and CDR2: MNHEY, SVGEGT. The CDR3 is 15 residues long. The DNA of the CDR3 is TGTGTCAGCAGTCAACGGGGGACAGGGTCGGTGAGCTACACCTTC. Encoded protein: CVSSQRGTGSVSYTF.

The chain employs TRBV12-3 or TRBV12-4 and TRBJ2-1; 9 positions agree with TRBD1. J lost 5 bases, V lost 8 bases, and 7 bases had no gene match. The CDR3 length is 14 residues. This chain's CDR3 is CASGSGTGHNEQFF. The CDR3 region has the DNA TGTGCCAGCGGCTCCGGGACAGGGCACAATGAGCAGTTCTTC.

The chain employs TRBV7-2 and TRBJ1-2; 8 positions match TRBD1. Germline values: CDR1 SGHTA, CDR2 FQGNSA. V dropped 6 bases and J dropped 10; count of bases not matched to a gene: 13. The CDR3 has 14 amino acids. As DNA, the CDR3 is TGTGCCAGCAGTACAGGGGGGGTCCAGTCTGACTACACCTTC. This sequence encodes CASSTGGVQSDYTF.

The chain joins TRBV11-2 to TRBJ2-4; perhaps TRBD1 as D (5 bases). The end of the DNA is better explained by TRBJ2-7, so the J call may be wrong. The length of the CDR3 is 12 residues. Per germline, CDR1 SGHAT and CDR2 FQNNGV. For the CDR3, the DNA is TGTGCCAGCACCGACAGCCTCATCGAGCAGTACTTC. Translating gives CASTDSLIEQYF.

This clonotype turned up a few times. The chain has TRBV20-1 and TRBJ2-3; 9 nucleotides agree with TRBD1. Germline CDR1 and CDR2: DFQATT and SNEGSKA (reference sequence). The CDR3 loop spans 13 amino acids. Germline trimming cut 5 bases from V and 3 bases from J; bases unmatched to any gene: 3. CDR3 DNA sequence: TGCAGTGCTGGGACAGGGAGGACAGATACGCAGTATTTT. This sequence encodes CSAGTGRTDTQYF.

There are a few counts of this clonotype. The gene calls are TRBV7-2 and TRBJ1-1; 8 bases match TRBD1. Per the germline V gene, CDR1 is SGHTA and CDR2 is FQGNSA. Germline trimming cut 3 bases from V and 5 bases from J; bases unmatched to any gene: 8. This CDR3 is built from 15 residues. The CDR3 coding sequence is TGTGCCAGCAGCTTCAGGGGGCCCGGAGGGACTGAAGCTTTCTTT. Its protein is CASSFRGPGGTEAFF.

In DNA form, the CDR3 reads TGTGCCAGTAGTCCGGGACAGGGTAGACACTATGGCTACACCTTC. This translates into CASSPGQGRHYGYTF. This chain links TRBV19 with TRBJ1-2; 9 bases fit TRBD1. V lost 5 bases, J lost 3 bases, and 7 bases stayed unmatched. Germline V gives CDR1 LNHDA, CDR2 SQIVND (reference sequence). The CDR3 loop spans 15 amino acids. Based on the CDR3 plus reference TRBV19 and TRBJ1-2, the full variable domain is DGGITQSPKYLFRKEGQNVTLSCEQNLNHDAMYWYRQDPGQGLRLIYYSQIVNDFQKGDIAEGYSVSREKKESFPLTVTSAQKNPTAFYLCASSPGQGRHYGYTFGSGTRLTVV.

This clonotype turned up a few times. The genes are TRBV4-2 and TRBJ1-1; TRBD1 is a possible D gene (5 bases). There are 15 residues in the CDR3. Per the germline V gene, CDR1 is LGHNA and CDR2 is YNFKEQ. The V gene lost 3 bases and the J gene lost 2 bases, with 13 bases spanning the gap. The CDR3 protein is CASSHGAGPNTEAFF. The CDR3 DNA reads TGTGCCAGCAGCCATGGGGCCGGACCTAACACTGAAGCTTTCTTT.

J is TRBJ2-2 and V is TRBV11-2, with a weak D call TRBD1 (8 bases). From germline, CDR1 is SGHAT and CDR2 FQNNGV. Trimming removed 5 bases from V and 4 bases from J, with 14 bases in between. The CDR3 has 15 amino acids. CDR3 nucleotides: TGTGCCAGCAGCCCGGGGGGACAGGTCACCGGGGAGCTGTTTTTT. Protein: CASSPGGQVTGELFF.

The V call is TRBV3-1, the J call TRBJ2-1, with D perhaps matching TRBD1 (6 bases). Germline V lookup: CDR1 LGHDT, CDR2 YNNKEL (reference sequence). V was trimmed by 1 base and J by 1 base, leaving 11 bases between them. This CDR3 has 16 residues. In DNA form, the CDR3 reads TGTGCCAGCAGCCAAGGGTGGGGGCCTTCCTACAATGAGCAGTTCTTC. Protein sequence: CASSQGWGPSYNEQFF.

V usage is TRBV6-6 and J usage is TRBJ2-7, with D possibly TRBD2 on 5 matching bases. Trimming removed 0 bases from V and 0 bases from J, with 12 bases in between. Germline CDR1 reads MNHNY; CDR2 reads SVGAGI (reference sequence). The CDR3 length is 16 residues. The CDR3 sequence: CASSYSRAGSSYEQYF. CDR3 sequence (DNA): TGTGCCAGCAGTTACTCGAGGGCAGGTAGCTCCTACGAGCAGTACTTC.

This clonotype was seen at least ten times. The chain employs TRBV4-2 and TRBJ2-6; D gene unclear. V was clipped by 0 bases and J by 0 bases, with 9 bases between them. CDR3 length: 17 residues. The germline V gene has CDR1 LGHNA and CDR2 YNFKEQ. CDR3 DNA: TGTGCCAGCAGCCAAGACCCTGGGTTCTCTGGGGCCAACGTCCTGACTTTC. It yields the protein CASSQDPGFSGANVLTF.

This rearrangement joins TRBV5-6 to TRBJ2-1, with D possibly TRBD2 on 5 matching bases. This CDR3 has 14 amino acids. Trimming took 0 bases from V and 9 from J, leaving 13 bases between them. Germline assignment: CDR1 SGHDT and CDR2 YYEEEE. CDR3 coding DNA: TGTGCCAGCAGCTTGGTAGCTGGGAGAAGTGAGCAGTTCTTC. Translating it yields CASSLVAGRSEQFF.

This clonotype was seen many times. V gene TRBV4-3 combines with J gene TRBJ2-1; 9 nucleotides agree with TRBD2. V was pared by 1 base and J by 4 bases, with 5 bases of the junction left unmatched. Germline assignment: CDR1 LGHNA and CDR2 YSLEER. This CDR3 contains 16 residues. This CDR3 is CASSQGLSGGYNEQFF. The CDR3 bases are TGCGCCAGCAGCCAAGGACTAAGCGGGGGGTACAATGAGCAGTTCTTC.

This chain links TRBV27 with TRBJ1-1; D is ambiguous. The CDR3 sequence is 13 residues long. Germline V gives CDR1 MNHEY, CDR2 SMNVEV (reference sequence). Trimming cost V 6 bases and J 5 bases, with 13 bases left between them. As DNA, the CDR3 is TGTGCCAGCAGACAGCCCCCGGAGACTGAAGCTTTCTTT. Translated, it gives CASRQPPETEAFF.